The 5 T cell receptor beta chains listed next were all sequenced from one sample in a study of cytomegalovirus exposure and HLA in healthy donors. The primer mix had 60 Vbeta and 13 Jbeta primers. This table comes from immunoSEQ multiplex PCR, and its TCRdb copy is limited to in-frame clones, with some not included. The table lists over 100,000 clones, with approximately 1.7% in the top ten. The sample comprised PBMCs. The source of these receptors is a man younger than 30 in good health and CMV-seronegative.

The rearrangement joins TRBV9 to TRBJ1-4; 9 bases match TRBD1. The length of the CDR3 is 17 residues. CDR1 is SGDLS, CDR2 YYNGEE, per germline. Trimming removed 0 bases from V and 8 bases from J; junction bases left unmatched: 11. DNA for the CDR3: TGTGCCAGCAGCGTAGATAAGGGGACAGGGCGGGAAGAAAAACTGTTTTTT. Translated: CASSVDKGTGREEKLFF.

J is TRBJ2-1 and V is TRBV7-2, with a possible D match to TRBD2 (5 bases). Trimming cost V 0 bases and J 11 bases, with 11 bases left between them. Germline CDR1 reads SGHTA; CDR2 reads FQGNSA. This CDR3 contains 13 residues. The CDR3 here is CASSLAPGSKQFF. DNA of the CDR3: TGTGCCAGCAGCTTAGCGCCGGGGTCAAAGCAGTTCTTC.

V and J are TRBV7-8 and TRBJ1-1, with D uncertain. The CDR3 extends over 15 amino acids. Germline assignment: CDR1 SGHVS and CDR2 FQNEAQ. V lost 1 base and J 11 bases, leaving 20 bases between the germline ends. CDR3 amino acids: CASSLVETPVTGAFF. The CDR3 nucleotides read TGTGCCAGCAGCTTAGTAGAGACACCGGTTACTGGGGCTTTCTTT. Full variable domain (outside the CDR3, taken from reference TRBV7-8 and TRBJ1-1): GAGVSQSPRYKVAKRGQDVALRCDPISGHVSLFWYQQALGQGPEFLTYFQNEAQLDKSGLPSDRFFAERPEGSVSTLKIQRTQQEDSAVYLCASSLVETPVTGAFFGQGTRLTVV.

The V gene is TRBV27, the J gene TRBJ2-7, with unresolved D. The V and J ends lost 4 bases and 0 bases respectively, with 7 bases between them. Germline V gene sequence: CDR1 MNHEY, CDR2 SMNVEV (reference sequence). This CDR3 comprises 13 residues. The CDR3 sequence is CASSYASSYEQYF. The CDR3 nucleotides read TGTGCCAGCAGTTATGCCAGCTCCTACGAGCAGTACTTC.

This chain uses TRBV11-2 with TRBJ1-1, with unresolved D. With 0 bases removed from V and 1 base from J, the gap between germline ends came to 9 bases. CDR3 length: 15 amino acids. The germline CDR1 and CDR2 sequences are SGHAT and FQNNGV. CDR3 nucleotides: TGTGCCAGCAGCTTAGATGGACTCACGAACACTGAAGCTTTCTTT. Translation gives CASSLDGLTNTEAFF.